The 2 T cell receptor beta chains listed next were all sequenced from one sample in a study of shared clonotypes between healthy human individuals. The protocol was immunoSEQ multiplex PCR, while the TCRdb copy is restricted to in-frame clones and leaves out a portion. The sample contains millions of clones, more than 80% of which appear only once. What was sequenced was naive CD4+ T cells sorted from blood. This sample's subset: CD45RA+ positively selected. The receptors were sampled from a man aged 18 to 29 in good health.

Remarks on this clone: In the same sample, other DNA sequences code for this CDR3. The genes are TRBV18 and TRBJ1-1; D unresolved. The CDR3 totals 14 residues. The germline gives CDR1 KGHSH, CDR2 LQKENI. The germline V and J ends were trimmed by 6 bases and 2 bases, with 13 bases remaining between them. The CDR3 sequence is CASSRVEGNTEAFF. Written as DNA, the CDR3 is TGTGCCAGCTCCCGCGTGGAGGGAAACACTGAAGCTTTCTTT. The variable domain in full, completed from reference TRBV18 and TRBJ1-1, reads NAGVMQNPRHLVRRRGQEARLRCSPMKGHSHVYWYRQLPEEGLKFMVYLQKENIIDESGMPKERFSAEFPKEGPSILRIQQVVRGDSAAYFCASSRVEGNTEAFFGQGTRLTVV.

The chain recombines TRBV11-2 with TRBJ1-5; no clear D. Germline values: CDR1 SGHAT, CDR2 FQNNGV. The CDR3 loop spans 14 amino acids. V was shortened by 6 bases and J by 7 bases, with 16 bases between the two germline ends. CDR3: CASSSNGAGQPQHF. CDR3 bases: TGTGCCAGCAGTTCGAACGGCGCGGGGCAGCCCCAGCATTTT.